Listed below are T cell receptor beta chains from one sample, sequenced in a study of shared clonotypes between healthy human individuals. Sequencing was performed with immunoSEQ multiplex PCR; in TCRdb, only in-frame clones are kept and a portion is missing. The sample consists of 750,000 to 1,000,000 clones, approximately 92% of them appearing once. The sample taken for sequencing was naive CD8+ T cells sorted from blood. These receptors were taken from a man aged 25 to 40 in good health. Each CDR3 is given with its conserved first and last residue. D genes are given only for firm matches. Size values are once, few and many counts, or a class for expanded clones, and some rows have none.

clone size: .; J gene: TRBJ2-1; V gene: TRBV5-1; D gene: TRBD1; CDR3 DNA: TGCGCCAGCAGCTTGATGGAAAGGCAGGGGGACTACAATGAGCAGTTCTTC; CDR3 protein: CASSLMERQGDYNEQFF
clone size: .; J gene: TRBJ2-7; V gene: TRBV9; D gene: .; CDR3 DNA: TGTGCCAGCAGCGCCTTGGGAACTAGTCTTTACGAGCAGTACTTC; CDR3 protein: CASSALGTSLYEQYF
clone size: .; J gene: TRBJ2-7; V gene: TRBV18; D gene: TRBD2; CDR3 DNA: TGTGCCAGCTCACCAGGGGGACTAGCGGGTTCCGTTCCCCTCCTCGAGCAGTACTTC; CDR3 protein: CASSPGGLAGSVPLLEQYF
clone size: .; J gene: TRBJ2-7; V gene: TRBV14; D gene: .; CDR3 DNA: TGTGCCAGCAGCCAAACGGCCCGCTACGAGCAGTACTTC; CDR3 protein: CASSQTARYEQYF
clone size: once; J gene: TRBJ2-7; V gene: TRBV27; D gene: .; CDR3 DNA: TGTGCCAGCAGTTTAGGGAGTAGCACCTACGAGCAGTACTTC; CDR3 protein: CASSLGSSTYEQYF
clone size: .; J gene: TRBJ2-7; V gene: TRBV28; D gene: .; CDR3 DNA: TGTGCCAGCAGTTTATCGATTTCGCCGGAGCCCACCTACGAGCAGTACTTC; CDR3 protein: CASSLSISPEPTYEQYF
clone size: .; J gene: TRBJ2-4; V gene: TRBV11-2; D gene: TRBD1; CDR3 DNA: TGTGCCAGCAGCCGGAAACGACAGGGACCCAAAAACATTCAGTACTTC; CDR3 protein: CASSRKRQGPKNIQYF
clone size: .; J gene: TRBJ2-1; V gene: TRBV14; D gene: TRBD1; CDR3 DNA: TGTGCCAGCAGGCAAACAGGGGTATCCTACAATGAGCAGTTCTTC; CDR3 protein: CASRQTGVSYNEQFF
clone size: .; J gene: TRBJ1-5; V gene: TRBV27; D gene: .; CDR3 DNA: TGTGCCAGCAGTCAGGCCTGGCCTTCGCGGCCCCAGCATTTT; CDR3 protein: CASSQAWPSRPQHF
clone size: .; J gene: TRBJ2-7; V gene: TRBV4-1; D gene: .; CDR3 DNA: TGCGCCAGCAGCCAAGTCGCGACAGTCAGCTCCTACGAGCAGTACTTC; CDR3 protein: CASSQVATVSSYEQYF
clone size: .; J gene: TRBJ2-3; V gene: TRBV7-2; D gene: .; CDR3 DNA: TGTGCCAGCAGCTTAGTCCCGGGGACAGATACGCAGTATTTT; CDR3 protein: CASSLVPGTDTQYF
clone size: .; J gene: TRBJ2-2; V gene: TRBV7-6; D gene: TRBD2; CDR3 DNA: TGTGCCAGCAGCATAAGCTCGGGACTAGCGGGAGGAGCGAACACCGGGGAGCTGTTTTTT; CDR3 protein: CASSISSGLAGGANTGELFF
clone size: .; J gene: TRBJ2-7; V gene: TRBV19; D gene: .; CDR3 DNA: TGTGCCAGTAGTATAGGCAGCGGGTCCTCCTACGAGCAGTACTTC; CDR3 protein: CASSIGSGSSYEQYF
clone size: .; J gene: TRBJ2-1; V gene: TRBV7-9; D gene: TRBD2; CDR3 DNA: TGTGCCAGCAGCTTAGCAAAAGGGACTAGCGGGAGAGACAATGAGCAGTTCTTC; CDR3 protein: CASSLAKGTSGRDNEQFF
clone size: .; J gene: TRBJ2-7; V gene: TRBV5-4; D gene: .; CDR3 DNA: TGTGCCAGCAGTACGGAGTCCTACGAGCAGTACTTC; CDR3 protein: CASSTESYEQYF
clone size: .; J gene: TRBJ2-7; V gene: TRBV29-1; D gene: .; CDR3 DNA: TGCAGCGTTGAAAGGGACGGAGGATACGAGCAGTACTTC; CDR3 protein: CSVERDGGYEQYF
clone size: .; J gene: TRBJ2-1; V gene: TRBV19; D gene: .; CDR3 DNA: TGTGCCAGTAGTGACAGCCTGAGCTCCTACAATGAGCAGTTCTTC; CDR3 protein: CASSDSLSSYNEQFF
clone size: .; J gene: TRBJ2-3; V gene: TRBV9; D gene: TRBD1; CDR3 DNA: TGTGCCAGCAGCGTAGATCCGGGACAGCATCTACTAGGAGATACGCAGTATTTT; CDR3 protein: CASSVDPGQHLLGDTQYF
clone size: .; J gene: TRBJ2-7; V gene: TRBV5-1; D gene: .; CDR3 DNA: TGCGCCAGCAGCCCGAGGGGGGGCGGTACGGGCTACGAGCAGTACTTC; CDR3 protein: CASSPRGGGTGYEQYF
clone size: .; J gene: TRBJ1-1; V gene: TRBV7-8; D gene: .; CDR3 DNA: TGTGCCAGCAGCTTAGTAGGGTCCGGGGGGAGTAATTCGGACACTGAAGCTTTCTTT; CDR3 protein: CASSLVGSGGSNSDTEAFF
clone size: .; J gene: TRBJ2-1; V gene: TRBV5-4; D gene: TRBD1; CDR3 DNA: TGTGCCAGCAGCAGCGACAGGGGGTCCTACAATGAGCAGTTCTTC; CDR3 protein: CASSSDRGSYNEQFF
clone size: .; J gene: TRBJ2-5; V gene: TRBV14; D gene: TRBD1; CDR3 DNA: TGTGCCAGCAGCCTTTACCGGGACAGTCAATCGGAGACCCAGTACTTC; CDR3 protein: CASSLYRDSQSETQYF
clone size: few; J gene: TRBJ1-5; V gene: TRBV18; D gene: .; CDR3 DNA: TGTGCCAGCTCACCACGAGCATATAGCAATCAGCCCCAGCATTTT; CDR3 protein: CASSPRAYSNQPQHF
clone size: .; J gene: TRBJ2-7; V gene: TRBV27; D gene: .; CDR3 DNA: TGTGCCAGCAGTTTATCAGGGGTTGGCTCCTACGAGCAGTACTTC; CDR3 protein: CASSLSGVGSYEQYF
clone size: .; J gene: TRBJ2-1; V gene: TRBV4-1; D gene: .; CDR3 DNA: TGCGCCAGCAGCCTCGCCCCGCAAAACGAGCAGTTCTTC; CDR3 protein: CASSLAPQNEQFF
clone size: .; J gene: TRBJ1-3; V gene: TRBV2; D gene: .; CDR3 DNA: TGTGCCAGCAGTGATGTCGGGGCTGGAAACACCATATATTTT; CDR3 protein: CASSDVGAGNTIYF
clone size: once; J gene: TRBJ2-3; V gene: TRBV27; D gene: TRBD2; CDR3 DNA: TGTGCCAGCAGTTTAGGCGGGAGGGAGTCCGATACGCAGTATTTT; CDR3 protein: CASSLGGRESDTQYF
clone size: .; J gene: TRBJ2-2; V gene: TRBV6-5; D gene: .; CDR3 DNA: TGTGCCAGCAGTTACAGGGAGGACGGGGAGCTGTTTTTT; CDR3 protein: CASSYREDGELFF
clone size: .; J gene: TRBJ1-4; V gene: TRBV7-9; D gene: .; CDR3 DNA: TGTGCCAGCAGCTTATCCGAATTTGGGGGGAATGAAAAACTGTTTTTT; CDR3 protein: CASSLSEFGGNEKLFF
clone size: .; J gene: TRBJ2-5; V gene: TRBV7-6; D gene: .; CDR3 DNA: TGTGCCAGCAGCGACGGGACGGGAGAGACCCAGTACTTC; CDR3 protein: CASSDGTGETQYF
clone size: .; J gene: TRBJ2-5; V gene: TRBV7-3; D gene: .; CDR3 DNA: TGTGCCAGCAGCTTAGGGCTATCGGAGGGAGCCTCAAAAGAGACCCAGTACTTC; CDR3 protein: CASSLGLSEGASKETQYF
clone size: .; J gene: TRBJ2-5; V gene: TRBV21-1; D gene: .; CDR3 DNA: TGTGCCAGCAGCAATAAAGAGACCCAGTACTTC; CDR3 protein: CASSNKETQYF
clone size: .; J gene: TRBJ2-7; V gene: TRBV11-2; D gene: .; CDR3 DNA: TGTGCCAGCAGTGAGGCGGCTTTCTACGAGCAGTACTTC; CDR3 protein: CASSEAAFYEQYF
clone size: .; J gene: TRBJ2-7; V gene: TRBV18; D gene: TRBD1; CDR3 DNA: TGTGCCAGCCTACGACAGGGCGCCTACGAGCAGTACTTC; CDR3 protein: CASLRQGAYEQYF
clone size: .; J gene: TRBJ1-4; V gene: TRBV7-9; D gene: .; CDR3 DNA: TGTGCCAGCAGCTTAGAGAAGGGGATTAATGAAAAACTGTTTTTT; CDR3 protein: CASSLEKGINEKLFF
clone size: .; J gene: TRBJ2-5; V gene: TRBV6-5; D gene: TRBD1; CDR3 DNA: TGTGCCAGCAGTTACGACCAGGGGGCGGCTGAGACCCAGTACTTC; CDR3 protein: CASSYDQGAAETQYF
clone size: .; J gene: TRBJ2-7; V gene: TRBV27; D gene: .; CDR3 DNA: TGTGCCAGCAGTTTAACTCCCTACGAGCAGTACTTC; CDR3 protein: CASSLTPYEQYF
clone size: .; J gene: TRBJ2-7; V gene: TRBV5-1; D gene: TRBD1; CDR3 DNA: TGCGCCAGCAGCATAGGGACAGGGGTCCCCACCTACGAGCAGTACTTC; CDR3 protein: CASSIGTGVPTYEQYF
clone size: .; J gene: TRBJ2-4; V gene: TRBV4-1; D gene: .; CDR3 DNA: TGCGCCAGCAGCCAAGTTTCCCCGGGGGTAGCGTACTTC; CDR3 protein: CASSQVSPGVAYF
clone size: .; J gene: TRBJ1-2; V gene: TRBV19; D gene: .; CDR3 DNA: TGTGCCAGTAGCCCCGGACCACAGGAATATGGCTACACCTTC; CDR3 protein: CASSPGPQEYGYTF
clone size: .; J gene: TRBJ2-7; V gene: TRBV30; D gene: TRBD2; CDR3 DNA: TGTGCCTGGATGCGGGAGGACAACTACGAGCAGTACTTC; CDR3 protein: CAWMREDNYEQYF
clone size: .; J gene: TRBJ2-6; V gene: TRBV28; D gene: .; CDR3 DNA: TGTGCCAGCAGTTTATCTGGATCGGGGGTTGGTGGGGCCAACGTCCTGACTTTC; CDR3 protein: CASSLSGSGVGGANVLTF
clone size: once; J gene: TRBJ2-1; V gene: TRBV29-1; D gene: TRBD2; CDR3 DNA: TGCAGCGTTAGGCCTAGCGGGATCTATGAGCAGTTCTTC; CDR3 protein: CSVRPSGIYEQFF